This T cell receptor beta chain is drawn from a study of blood T cell repertoires in COVID-19. For the study at large: Samples of COVID-19 (acute and convalescent) were obtained from the United States, Italy and Spain. T cells, B-cell-depleted T cells, or PBMCs supplied cDNA or gDNA.

Germline V gives CDR1 SEHNR, CDR2 FQNEAQ (reference sequence). This CDR3 has 15 residues. V was pared by 3 bases and J by 4 bases, with 7 bases of the junction left unmatched. The authors' processing: Quantification of nucleated cells was approximated via reference gene primer amplification. TCRdb keeps only in-frame clones here, not all; method: immunoSEQ multiplex PCR. V, J and clone size derive from that table, while D and trimming were established from the DNA sequence. The repertoire includes roughly 260,000 clones, roughly 80% of them detected once, and more than 4.5% sits in the top ten. The receptor was isolated from an elderly woman with active or convalescent COVID-19. The chain combines TRBV7-9 with TRBJ1-2, with 8 bases fitting TRBD1. Sequenced material: peripheral blood. CDR3 in DNA: TGTGCCAGCAGCTTGCAGGGGGCGCTTGGCTATGGCTACACCTTC. It yields the protein CASSLQGALGYGYTF.